Listed below are T cell receptor beta chains from one sample, sequenced in a study of control samples from healthy donors and cancer patients. Profiled with immunoSEQ multiplex PCR; TCRdb holds only in-frame clones, not every one. Of 100,000 or so clones detected, around 82% appear once; the ten largest clones hold about 13%. Sequenced input: blood. The receptors here all came from a woman aged 50 to 65 in good health. The CDR3 runs from the conserved cysteine through the conserved F or W.

CASPSPRLAGDNEQFF,TRBV28,TRBJ2-1
CASTLIGQGYEQFF,TRBV5-1,TRBJ2-1
CASSLAGTPAANEKLFF,TRBV5-6,TRBJ1-4
CASSAWDQLPGELFF,TRBV6-6,TRBJ2-2
CASIKGTAQETQYF,TRBV2,TRBJ2-5
CASSVRGGSYEQYF,TRBV6-5,TRBJ2-7
CASSRRTSGGYNEQFF,TRBV27,TRBJ2-1
CASSVSFGGYTF,TRBV9,TRBJ1-2
CATSDLGGQGQTDTQYF,TRBV24-1,TRBJ2-3
CSVTASSYEQYF,TRBV29-1,TRBJ2-7
CASSGGGYGYTF,TRBV6-4,TRBJ1-2
CASSLAGTGKGYTF,TRBV7-2,TRBJ1-2
CASSVQGEGQPQHF,TRBV9,TRBJ1-5
CASSQEYGGLAGVDTQYF,TRBV14,TRBJ2-3
CSALTGQGAEAFF,TRBV29-1,TRBJ1-1
CASRRENTEAFF,TRBV6-6,TRBJ1-1
CASSLAPPGTSAYEQYF,TRBV7-2,TRBJ2-7
CASTPSAGQDGKLFF,TRBV19,TRBJ1-4
CASSYAAGANYGYTF,TRBV6-2/TRBV6-3,TRBJ1-2
CASSPLRTSPRQFF,TRBV7-2,TRBJ2-1
CASSYEGSNTEAFF,TRBV6-5,TRBJ1-1
CASSQIEHAAREQFF,TRBV5-1,TRBJ2-1
CSVGDRNNSPLHF,TRBV29-1,TRBJ1-6
CASSSGLAGTYNEQFF,TRBV6-5,TRBJ2-1
CASSLALGNTIYF,TRBV7-8,TRBJ1-3
CASSVGTGPYEQYF,TRBV9,TRBJ2-7
CASGLVVQGGTDTQYF,TRBV12-5,TRBJ2-3
CAWSGSHSGRNTGELFF,TRBV30,TRBJ2-2
CASSAGTGATYEQYF,TRBV5-6,TRBJ2-7
CASSLTSGVDTGELFF,TRBV5-1,TRBJ2-2
CASSYLDGGREQYF,TRBV11-2,TRBJ2-7
CASSLRAGEAFF,TRBV7-3,TRBJ1-1
CASSQLGQGSQPQHF,TRBV5-5,TRBJ1-5